This TCR beta chain originates from a study of blood T cell repertoires in COVID-19 (dated by TCRdb to 2019 to 2021). Some background on the complete study: Samples from collaborators originated in the United States, Italy and Spain and spanned both the acute and convalescent phases of COVID-19. The material from the prospective study consisted of cDNA or gDNA derived from T cells, B-cell-depleted T cells, or PBMCs. The dataset comprised deeply sampled blood TCRbeta repertoires from subjects exposed to, actively infected with, or recovered from COVID-19. The repertoires were released in a freely available public database meant as a resource for research on the immune response to SARS-CoV-2. The samples were drawn from two sources: the first 160 participants of the ongoing ImmuneRACE study, and fewer than 1,500 subjects contributed by 6 global collaborators. Nearly every sample came with metadata listing a de-identified subject ID, COVID-19 status, age in years and sex. Where HLA class I and class II types were available, the types were taken from metadata supplied by the sample provider, not from assay-based typing. The study at large found these results: Clinical and demographic metadata were provided uncurated, with the amount varying by source and participant.

The immunoSEQ Assay, a bias-controlled multiplex PCR, was used to amplify TCRbeta CDR3 regions from genomic DNA. In the authors' own workflow: Nucleated cell counts per sample were estimated from amplification of reference gene primers within the assay. To quantify the absolute abundance of each unique TCRbeta CDR3 rearrangement, sequence reads were collapsed and filtered. For each sample, productive Simpson clonality was calculated by taking the square root of Simpson's diversity index across productive rearrangements. Here the immuneACCESS table is served through TCRdb, limited to in-frame sequences with V and J called. Missing clones are a known gap in these copies; in checked studies unresolved V genes cover under half, and the rest lacks a known reason. D and trimming were read from the DNA, whereas the V and J calls and clone size are those reported in that table. The table for this sample lists about 310,000 clones; roughly 87% of them were counted only once. Of the sample, 1% is held by the ten largest clones.

With regard to this clone: It has no known antigen specificity. Per-nucleotide qualities are absent, and no much larger clonotype sits a single base away.

Collaborating institutions collected whole blood in K2EDTA tubes following their own protocols. For TCRbeta analysis, collaborator samples were shipped as frozen whole blood, as isolated PBMCs, or as DNA extracted from either sample type. This clonotype was sampled from a man aged 50-60 years with active or convalescent COVID-19. The sequenced material came from peripheral blood.

The CDR3 corresponds to CASSFSGQGLYEQYF. The base sequence is TGTGCCAGCAGTTTTTCGGGACAGGGGTTGTACGAGCAGTACTTC. The rearrangement combines TRBV28 with TRBJ2-7, with 10 bases aligning to TRBD1. The germline V gene specifies MDHEN as CDR1 and SYDVKM as CDR2. Here V drops 3 bases and J drops 4 bases, and the junction holds 6 bases not matched to any gene. CDR3 length: 15 amino acids, cysteine to phenylalanine. The only DNA kept is the CDR3, 45 bases in frame from the first base.